This T cell receptor beta chain was documented in a study of patients and donors after allogeneic stem cell transplantation. The CDR3 consists of 16 residues. The V gene lost 7 bases and the J gene lost 2 bases, with 21 bases spanning the gap. TCRdb processed the RT-PCR reads anew with MiXCR; each CDR3 protein has one entry. The profile shows 80,000 to 90,000 distinct CDR3 sequences, around 46% of them singletons. The sequence was collected from a human donor who was either an allogeneic HSCT recipient or a stem cell or donor lymphocyte infusion donor (not recorded which). It is not recorded whose cells these are; they may come from a transplant donor. V and J are TRBV12-3 or TRBV12-4 and TRBJ2-7, with D hard to call. The sample consisted of blood, either unsorted or a sorted T cell fraction (not recorded which). The CDR3: CASTKRSSETTYEQYF. The CDR3 region has the DNA TGTGCCAGCACCAAAAGGTCCAGCGAGACAACCTACGAGCAGTACTTC.